This TCR beta chain was found in a study of blood T cell repertoires in COVID-19. In the study overall: From the United States, Italy and Spain came samples of acute and convalescent COVID-19. T cells, B-cell-depleted T cells, or PBMCs provided the cDNA or gDNA that served as material.

Here immunoSEQ multiplex PCR was the method, and the copy in TCRdb shows in-frame clones only, minus some. The data hold approximately 200,000 clones, with roughly four fifths observed a single time. Germline trimming cut 3 bases from V and 1 base from J; bases unmatched to any gene: 7. Germline assignment: CDR1 SGHDT and CDR2 YYEEEE. The CDR3 runs 17 residues. The sequencing input was PBMCs or T cells enriched from blood (not recorded which). The chain is built from TRBV5-6 and TRBJ2-1, with 10 bases that match TRBD1. The sequence derives from a woman aged 40 to 50 with acute COVID-19. The chain's CDR3 is CASSYLGQGGSYNEQFF. CDR3 DNA: TGTGCCAGCAGCTACCTTGGACAGGGGGGATCCTACAATGAGCAGTTCTTC.